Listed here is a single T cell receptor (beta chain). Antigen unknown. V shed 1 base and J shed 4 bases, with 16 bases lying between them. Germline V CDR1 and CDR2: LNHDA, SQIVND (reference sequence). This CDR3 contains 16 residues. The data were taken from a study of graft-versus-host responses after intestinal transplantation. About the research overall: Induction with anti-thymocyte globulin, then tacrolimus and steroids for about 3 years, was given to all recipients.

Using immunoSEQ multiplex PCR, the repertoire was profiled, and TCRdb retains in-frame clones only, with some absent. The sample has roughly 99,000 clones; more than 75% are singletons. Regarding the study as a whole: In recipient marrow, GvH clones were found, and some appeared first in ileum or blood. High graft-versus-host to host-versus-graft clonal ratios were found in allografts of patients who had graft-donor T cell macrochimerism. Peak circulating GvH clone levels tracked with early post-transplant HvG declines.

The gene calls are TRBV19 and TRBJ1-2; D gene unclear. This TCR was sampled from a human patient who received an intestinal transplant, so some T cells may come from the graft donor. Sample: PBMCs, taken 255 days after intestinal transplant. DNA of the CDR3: TGTGCCAGTAGTATAGTCATGACCGCGGGCGGCTATGGCTACACCTTC. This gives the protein CASSIVMTAGGYGYTF.